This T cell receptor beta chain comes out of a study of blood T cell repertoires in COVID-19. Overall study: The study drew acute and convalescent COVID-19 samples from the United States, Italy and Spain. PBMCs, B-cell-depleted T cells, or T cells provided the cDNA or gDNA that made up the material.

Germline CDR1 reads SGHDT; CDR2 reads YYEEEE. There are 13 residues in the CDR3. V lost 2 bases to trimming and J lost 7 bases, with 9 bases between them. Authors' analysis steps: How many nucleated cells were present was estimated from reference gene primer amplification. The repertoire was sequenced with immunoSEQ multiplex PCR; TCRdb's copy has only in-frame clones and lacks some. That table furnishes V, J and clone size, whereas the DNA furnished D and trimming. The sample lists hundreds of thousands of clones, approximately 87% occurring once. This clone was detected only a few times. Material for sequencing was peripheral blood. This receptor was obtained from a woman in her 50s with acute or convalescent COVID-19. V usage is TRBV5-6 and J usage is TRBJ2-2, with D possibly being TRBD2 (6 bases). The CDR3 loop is CASSFWRGGELFF. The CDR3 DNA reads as TGTGCCAGCAGCTTTTGGCGGGGCGGGGAGCTGTTTTTT.